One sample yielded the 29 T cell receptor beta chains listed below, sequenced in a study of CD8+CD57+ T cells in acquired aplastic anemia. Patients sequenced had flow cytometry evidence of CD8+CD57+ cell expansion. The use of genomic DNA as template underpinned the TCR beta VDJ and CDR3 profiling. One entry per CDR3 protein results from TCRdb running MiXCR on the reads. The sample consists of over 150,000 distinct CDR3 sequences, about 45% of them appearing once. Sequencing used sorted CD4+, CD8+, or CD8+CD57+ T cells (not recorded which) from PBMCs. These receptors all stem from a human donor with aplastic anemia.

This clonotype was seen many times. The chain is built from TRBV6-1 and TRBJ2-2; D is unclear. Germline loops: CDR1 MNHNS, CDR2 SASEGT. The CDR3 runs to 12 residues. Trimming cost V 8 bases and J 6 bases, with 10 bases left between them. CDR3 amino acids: CASARIAGELFF. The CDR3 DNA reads TGTGCCAGCGCCCGAATAGCCGGGGAGCTGTTTTTT.

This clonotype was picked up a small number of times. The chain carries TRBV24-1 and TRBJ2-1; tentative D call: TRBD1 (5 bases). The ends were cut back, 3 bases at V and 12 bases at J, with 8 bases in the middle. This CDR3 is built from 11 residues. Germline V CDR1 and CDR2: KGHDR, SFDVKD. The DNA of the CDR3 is TGTGCCACCAGTGATCAAAGGGGGCAGTTCTTC. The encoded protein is CATSDQRGQFF.

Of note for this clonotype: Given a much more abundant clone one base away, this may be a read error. The CDR3 nucleotides read TGCGCCAGCAGCTTGTTAACGGGAGCATCCTACAATGGGCAGTTCTTC. Its translation is CASSLLTGASYNGQFF. The gene calls are TRBV25-1 and TRBJ2-1; a weak D match, TRBD2 (6 bases). Germline CDR1 and CDR2: MGHDK and SYGVNS. The CDR3 loop spans 16 amino acids.

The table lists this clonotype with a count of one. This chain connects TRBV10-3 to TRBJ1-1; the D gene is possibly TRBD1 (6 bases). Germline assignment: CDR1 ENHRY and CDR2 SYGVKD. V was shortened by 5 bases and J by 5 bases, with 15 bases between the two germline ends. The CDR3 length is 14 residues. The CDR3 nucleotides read TGTGCCATCAGTCCTACAGGGAGGGGGACTGAAGCTTTCTTT. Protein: CAISPTGRGTEAFF.

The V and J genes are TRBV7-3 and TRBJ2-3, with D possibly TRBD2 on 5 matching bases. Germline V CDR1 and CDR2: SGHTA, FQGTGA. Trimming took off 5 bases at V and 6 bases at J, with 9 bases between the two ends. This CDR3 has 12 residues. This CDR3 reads CASSAGLDTQYF. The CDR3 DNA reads TGTGCCAGCAGCGCCGGACTGGATACGCAGTATTTT.

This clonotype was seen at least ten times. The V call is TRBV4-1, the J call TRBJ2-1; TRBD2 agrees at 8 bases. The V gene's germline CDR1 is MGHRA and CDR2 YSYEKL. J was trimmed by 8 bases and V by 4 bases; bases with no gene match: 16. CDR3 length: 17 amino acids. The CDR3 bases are TGCGCCAGCAGCCTTGCAGGACCAGCGGGAGAGGGGGATGAGCAGTTCTTC. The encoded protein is CASSLAGPAGEGDEQFF.

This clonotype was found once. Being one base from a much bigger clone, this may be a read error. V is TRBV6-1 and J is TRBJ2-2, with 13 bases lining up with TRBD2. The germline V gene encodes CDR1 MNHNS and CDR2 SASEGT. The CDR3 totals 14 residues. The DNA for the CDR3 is TGTGCCAGCAGCCGGACTAGCGGGAGAGGGGAGCTGGTTTTT. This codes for CASSRTSGRGELVF.

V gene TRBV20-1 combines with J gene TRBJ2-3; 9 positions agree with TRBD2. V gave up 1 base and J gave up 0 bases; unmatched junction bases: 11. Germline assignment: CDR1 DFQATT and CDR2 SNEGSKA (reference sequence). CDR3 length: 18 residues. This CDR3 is CSARGDGGRAGSTDTQYF. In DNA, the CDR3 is TGCAGTGCTAGAGGGGATGGCGGGAGGGCGGGGAGCACAGATACGCAGTATTTT.

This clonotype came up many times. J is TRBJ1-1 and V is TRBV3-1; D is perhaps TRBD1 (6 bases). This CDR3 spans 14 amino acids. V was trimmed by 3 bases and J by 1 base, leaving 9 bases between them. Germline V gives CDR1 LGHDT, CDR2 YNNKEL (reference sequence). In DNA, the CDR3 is TGTGCCAGCAGCCAGCAGGGGAGGAACACTGAAGCTTTCTTT. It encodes CASSQQGRNTEAFF.

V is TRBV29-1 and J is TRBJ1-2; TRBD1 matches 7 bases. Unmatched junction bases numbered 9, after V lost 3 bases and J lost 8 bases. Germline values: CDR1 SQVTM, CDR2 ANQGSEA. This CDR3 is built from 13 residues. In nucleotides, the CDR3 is TGCAGCGTTGATTTCATGGGACAGCAGGGCTACACCTTC. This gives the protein CSVDFMGQQGYTF.

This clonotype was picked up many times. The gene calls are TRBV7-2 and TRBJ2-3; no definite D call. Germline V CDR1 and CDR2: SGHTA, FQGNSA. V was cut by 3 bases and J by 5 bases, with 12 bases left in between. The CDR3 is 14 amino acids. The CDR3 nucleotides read TGTGCCAGCAGCTTTGTCCCAGGCGGAGATACGCAGTATTTT. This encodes CASSFVPGGDTQYF.

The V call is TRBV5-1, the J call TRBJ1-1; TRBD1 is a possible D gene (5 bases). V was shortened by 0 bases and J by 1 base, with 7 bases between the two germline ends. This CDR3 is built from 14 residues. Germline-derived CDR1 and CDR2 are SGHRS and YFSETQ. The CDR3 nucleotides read TGCGCCAGCAGCTTGGGGGACCCGAACACTGAAGCTTTCTTT. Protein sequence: CASSLGDPNTEAFF.

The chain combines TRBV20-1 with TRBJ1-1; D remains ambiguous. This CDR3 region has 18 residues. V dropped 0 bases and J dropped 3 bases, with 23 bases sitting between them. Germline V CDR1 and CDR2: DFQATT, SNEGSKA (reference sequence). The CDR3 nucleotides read TGCAGTGCTAGAGATCGAGGGAGTGGGATCGTGACGTACACTGAAGCTTTCTTT. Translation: CSARDRGSGIVTYTEAFF.

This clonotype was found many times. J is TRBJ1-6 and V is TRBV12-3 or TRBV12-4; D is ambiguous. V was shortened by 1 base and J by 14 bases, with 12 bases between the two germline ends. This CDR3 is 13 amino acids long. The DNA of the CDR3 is TGTGCCAGCAGTTTAGGGTCCCCTCCGGCCCTCCACTTT. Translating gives CASSLGSPPALHF.

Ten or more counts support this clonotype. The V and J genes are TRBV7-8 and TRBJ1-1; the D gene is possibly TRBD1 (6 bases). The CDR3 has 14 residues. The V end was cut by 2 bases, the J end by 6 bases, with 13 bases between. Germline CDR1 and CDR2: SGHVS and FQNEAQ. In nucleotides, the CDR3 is TGTGCCAGCAGCTTAACACAGGGTGGATCTGAAGCTTTCTTT. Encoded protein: CASSLTQGGSEAFF.

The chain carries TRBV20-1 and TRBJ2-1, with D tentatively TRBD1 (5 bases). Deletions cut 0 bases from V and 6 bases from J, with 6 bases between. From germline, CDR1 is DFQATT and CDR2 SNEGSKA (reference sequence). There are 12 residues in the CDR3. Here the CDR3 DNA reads TGCAGTGCTAGAGATAGGGGCAATGAGCAGTTCTTC. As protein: CSARDRGNEQFF.

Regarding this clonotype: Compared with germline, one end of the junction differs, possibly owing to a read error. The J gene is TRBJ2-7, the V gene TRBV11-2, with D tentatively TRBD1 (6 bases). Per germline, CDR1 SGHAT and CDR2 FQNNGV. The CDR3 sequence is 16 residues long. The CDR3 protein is CASNLDYGQGTYEQYF. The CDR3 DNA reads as TGTGCCAGCAACTTAGATTACGGGCAGGGGACCTACGAGCAGTACTTC.

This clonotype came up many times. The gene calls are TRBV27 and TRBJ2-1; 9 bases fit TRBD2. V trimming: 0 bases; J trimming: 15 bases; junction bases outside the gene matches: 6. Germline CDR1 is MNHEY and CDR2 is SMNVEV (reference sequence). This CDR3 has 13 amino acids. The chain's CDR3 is CASSLSISGRSFF. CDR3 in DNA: TGTGCCAGCAGTTTATCGATCAGCGGGAGGTCGTTCTTC.

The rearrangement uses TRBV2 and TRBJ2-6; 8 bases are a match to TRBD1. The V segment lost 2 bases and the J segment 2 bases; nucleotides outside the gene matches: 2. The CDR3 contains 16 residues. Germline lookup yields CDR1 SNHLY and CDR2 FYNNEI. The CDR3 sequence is CASSEQGAAGANVLTF. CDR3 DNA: TGTGCCAGCAGTGAACAGGGGGCCGCTGGGGCCAACGTCCTGACTTTC.

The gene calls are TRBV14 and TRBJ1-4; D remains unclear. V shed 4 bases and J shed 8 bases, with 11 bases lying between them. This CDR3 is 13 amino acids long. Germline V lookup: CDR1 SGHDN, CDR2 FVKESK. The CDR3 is CASSLLVSEKLFF. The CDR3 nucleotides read TGTGCCAGCAGCCTACTCGTGAGCGAAAAACTGTTTTTT. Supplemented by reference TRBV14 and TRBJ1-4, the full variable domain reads EAGVTQFPSHSVIEKGQTVTLRCDPISGHDNLYWYRRVMGKEIKFLLHFVKESKQDESGMPNNRFLAERTGGTYSTLKVQPAELEDSGVYFCASSLLVSEKLFFGSGTQLSVL.

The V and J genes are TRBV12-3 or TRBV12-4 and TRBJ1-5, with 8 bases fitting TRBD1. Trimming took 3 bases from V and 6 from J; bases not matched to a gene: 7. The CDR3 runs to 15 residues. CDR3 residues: CASSFYRDRPQPQHF. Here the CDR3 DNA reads TGTGCCAGCAGTTTTTATCGGGACAGGCCTCAGCCCCAGCATTTT.

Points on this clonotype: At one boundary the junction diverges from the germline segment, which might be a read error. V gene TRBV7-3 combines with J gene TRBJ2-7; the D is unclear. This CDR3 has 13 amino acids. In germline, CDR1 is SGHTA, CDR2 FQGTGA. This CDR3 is CASSFDNAYEQYF. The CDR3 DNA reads TGCGCCAGCAGCTTCGACAACGCCTACGAGCAGTACTTC.

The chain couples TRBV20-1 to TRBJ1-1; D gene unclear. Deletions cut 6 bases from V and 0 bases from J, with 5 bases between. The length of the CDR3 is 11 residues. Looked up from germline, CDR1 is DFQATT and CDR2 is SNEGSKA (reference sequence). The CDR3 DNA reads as TGCAGTGCACCGCTGAACACTGAAGCTTTCTTT. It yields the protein CSAPLNTEAFF.

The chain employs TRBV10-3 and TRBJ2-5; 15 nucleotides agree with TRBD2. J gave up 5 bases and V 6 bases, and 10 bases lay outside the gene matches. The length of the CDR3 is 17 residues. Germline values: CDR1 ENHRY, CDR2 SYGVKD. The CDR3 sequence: CAISAQGLAGGDETQYF. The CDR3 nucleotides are TGTGCCATCAGCGCCCAAGGACTAGCGGGAGGGGACGAGACCCAGTACTTC.

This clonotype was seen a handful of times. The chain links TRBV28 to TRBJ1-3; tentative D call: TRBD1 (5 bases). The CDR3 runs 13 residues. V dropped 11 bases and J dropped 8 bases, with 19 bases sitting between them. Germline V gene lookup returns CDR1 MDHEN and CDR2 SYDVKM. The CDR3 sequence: CAAEGQSKDTIYF. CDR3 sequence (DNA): TGTGCCGCGGAGGGGCAATCGAAAGACACCATATATTTT. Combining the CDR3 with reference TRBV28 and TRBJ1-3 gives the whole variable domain DVKVTQSSRYLVKRTGEKVFLECVQDMDHENMFWYRQDPGLGLRLIYFSYDVKMKEKGDIPEGYSVSREKKERFSLILESASTNQTSMYLCAAEGQSKDTIYFGEGSWLTVV.

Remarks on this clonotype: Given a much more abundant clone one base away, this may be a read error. CDR3 residues: CASSPSRRDEQFF. The CDR3 nucleotides read TGTGCCAGCAGCCCCAGTAGGAGAGATGAGCAGTTCTTC. V is TRBV7-4 and J is TRBJ2-1; D remains ambiguous. CDR1 and CDR2 (germline): SGHVT, SQSDAQ. The V and J ends lost 5 bases and 8 bases respectively, with 13 bases between them. CDR3 size: 13 residues. Drawing the rest from reference TRBV7-4 and TRBJ2-1, the complete variable domain is GAGVSQSPRYKVAKRGRDVALRCDSISGHVTLYWYRQTLGQGSEVLTYSQSDAQRDKSGRPSGRFSAERPERSVSTLKIQRTEQGDSAVYLCASSPSRRDEQFFGPGTRLTVL.

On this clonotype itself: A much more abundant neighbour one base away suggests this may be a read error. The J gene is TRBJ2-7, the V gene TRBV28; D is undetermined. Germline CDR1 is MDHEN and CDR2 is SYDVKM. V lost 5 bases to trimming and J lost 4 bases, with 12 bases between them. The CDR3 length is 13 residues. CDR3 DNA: TGTGCCAGCAGTGCTGTCCAACTTTACGAGCAGTACTTC. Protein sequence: CASSAVQLYEQYF.

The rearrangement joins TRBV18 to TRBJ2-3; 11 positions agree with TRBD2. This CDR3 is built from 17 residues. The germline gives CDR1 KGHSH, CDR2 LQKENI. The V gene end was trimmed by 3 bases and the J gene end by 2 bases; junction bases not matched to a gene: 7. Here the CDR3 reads CASSPTLLAGVTDTQYF. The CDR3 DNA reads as TGTGCCAGCTCACCCACTTTACTAGCGGGGGTCACAGATACGCAGTATTTT.

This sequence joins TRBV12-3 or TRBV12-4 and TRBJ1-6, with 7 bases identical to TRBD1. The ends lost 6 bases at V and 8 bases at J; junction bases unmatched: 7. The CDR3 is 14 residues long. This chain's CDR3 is CASSYTGTDSPLHF. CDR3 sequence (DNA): TGTGCCAGCAGCTACACCGGGACAGATTCACCCCTCCACTTT.